This T cell receptor beta chain was recorded in a study of T cells after yellow fever vaccination. Overall study results and limits: Researchers noted that a small share of clonotypes showed up in both CD4 and CD8 compartments.

Worth noting for this clonotype: The antigen is undetermined.

The study made its TCR cDNA through 5'RACE template switching. That step introduced a universal primer site along with UMIs. From the 5' RACE reads, TCRdb called clonotypes with MiXCR, one entry per CDR3 protein. Here the sample spans about 340,000 distinct CDR3 sequences, under 5% being singletons. The CDR3 sequence is 13 residues long. CDR1 is LGHNA and CDR2 is YNFKEQ in the germline V gene. The V end lost 2 bases, the J end lost 5 bases, and 7 bases lay between the germline ends. The input for sequencing was PBMCs, taken 5 days after the yellow fever booster vaccination. This TCR derives from a man aged 18 to 29 who received the YFV17D yellow fever vaccine. This chain connects TRBV4-2 to TRBJ2-1, with D hard to call. CDR3 protein: CASSQRPDNEQFF. The DNA for the CDR3 is TGTGCCAGCAGCCAACGACCCGACAATGAGCAGTTCTTC.